Reported below is one T cell receptor (beta chain). PCR involved 60 Vbeta and 13 Jbeta primers. Measured with immunoSEQ multiplex PCR; TCRdb has only the in-frame clones, and not every one. The table has over 150,000 clones, around 79% seen once. The CDR3 is 13 amino acids. After removal of 5 bases from V and 7 bases from J, the junction contained 6 bases not matched to a gene. CDR1 and CDR2 from the germline V gene are SGHRS and YFSETQ. The source of the sample is a study of cytomegalovirus exposure and HLA in healthy donors. This rearrangement joins TRBV5-1 to TRBJ1-2; TRBD1 aligns across 9 bases. The sequenced material came from PBMCs. This receptor was identified in a woman aged 18-29 years in good health and CMV-seronegative. CDR3 nucleotide sequence: TGCGCCAGCAGGACCGGGACAGGGACTGGCTACACCTTC. Its translation: CASRTGTGTGYTF. The whole variable domain, remainder taken from reference TRBV5-1 and TRBJ1-2, is KAGVTQTPRYLIKTRGQQVTLSCSPISGHRSVSWYQQTPGQGLQFLFEYFSETQRNKGNFPGRFSGRQFSNSRSEMNVSTLELGDSALYLCASRTGTGTGYTFGSGTRLTVV.